The table lists the clone carrying this T cell receptor beta chain with many counts. Its target is unknown. These data come from a study of beta chain features in type 1 diabetes. Donors underwent one heparinised blood draw, around 120 mL on average. Based on CD45RO/CCR7/CD25/CD127/CD95/CD27, CD4+ regulatory, stem cell-like memory, naive and central memory cells were sorted. Expressed TCRB transcripts were sequenced, since all the RNA that had been isolated was reverse transcribed. The method was immunoSEQ multiplex PCR; TCRdb's version includes in-frame clones alone and lacks a portion of them. The sample has 400,000 or so clones, 8.5% to 10% seen once. Study outcomes and limitations: In every one of the four CD4+ subsets, TCRB CDR3s were moderately but significantly shorter in Type 1 diabetes patients. The cDNA sequencing approach could over-represent high-TCR-expressing cells. Patients' naive, central memory and Treg TCRB repertoires seemed closer to one another than those of healthy donors.

The CDR3 loop spans 15 amino acids. The germline V gene encodes CDR1 SGHDN and CDR2 FVKESK. The ends were cut back, 0 bases at V and 3 bases at J, with 12 bases in the middle. The chain links TRBV14 to TRBJ2-7; no firm D call. Sequencing was performed on central memory CD4+ T cells from blood. The TCR was taken from a man aged 25 to 40 with type 1 diabetes. The CDR3 sequence is CASSQERLPRYEQYF. The DNA of the CDR3 is TGTGCCAGCAGCCAAGAGAGGCTACCTCGCTACGAGCAGTACTTC. Filled out from reference TRBV14 and TRBJ2-7, the complete variable domain reads EAGVTQFPSHSVIEKGQTVTLRCDPISGHDNLYWYRRVMGKEIKFLLHFVKESKQDESGMPNNRFLAERTGGTYSTLKVQPAELEDSGVYFCASSQERLPRYEQYFGPGTRLTVT.